This T cell receptor beta chain was sequenced for a study of T cells in tumors after PD-1 blockade. Study background: Either cemiplimab 350 mg every 2 weeks or pembrolizumab 200 mg every 3 weeks was given.

The study, taken as a whole, reports: Some novel exhausted tumor clones appeared in pre-treatment blood, suggesting peripheral recruitment. Clonal replacement, not reinvigoration, is suggested for expanded exhausted CD8+ clones after therapy.

The length of the CDR3 is 14 residues. V shed 0 bases and J shed 0 bases, with 3 bases lying between them. Per germline, CDR1 LGHDT and CDR2 YNNKEL (reference sequence). This clone came up once. The target antigen is unknown. The protocol was immunoSEQ multiplex PCR, while the TCRdb copy is restricted to in-frame clones and leaves out a portion. The table records roughly 3,700 clones, about two thirds of them present only once. The TCR originated in a human donor with basal cell carcinoma. The sequenced sample was tumor tissue, obtained before anti-PD-1 treatment. The chain couples TRBV3-1 (or the pseudogene TRBV3-2) to TRBJ1-5; no firm D call. The CDR3 sequence is CASSQDNSNQPQHF. In nucleotides, the CDR3 is TGTGCCAGCAGCCAAGACAATAGCAATCAGCCCCAGCATTTT.